In this sample, the clone carrying this TCR beta chain turned up a few times. Its antigen is unidentified. Naive and memory CD4+ T cells were separated from cryopreserved PBMCs. 10^5 naive or memory CD4+ cells were cultured with CEF peptides for roughly 10 days. The data stem from a study of CD4 T cells in relation to SARS-CoV-2 and coronaviruses. Study details: Patient ages ranged from 21 to 72, median 38.

TCRdb keeps only in-frame clones here, not all; method: immunoSEQ multiplex PCR. The sample holds 43,000 or so clones, over 75% seen once. The V gene's germline CDR1 is KGHSH and CDR2 LQKENI. V shed 4 bases and J shed 1 base, with 9 bases lying between them. The length of the CDR3 is 14 residues. This receptor was obtained from an adult with COVID-19. The chain combines TRBV18 with TRBJ2-3; D may be TRBD1 or TRBD2 (5 bases each). Input material: naive CD4+ T cells from PBMCs, cultured in vitro. Subset meaning: naive CD4+ T cells isolated by negative enrichment. The chain's CDR3 is CASSLWDRTDTQYF. In DNA form, the CDR3 reads TGTGCCAGCTCACTTTGGGACCGCACAGATACGCAGTATTTT. Filled out from reference TRBV18 and TRBJ2-3, the complete variable domain reads NAGVMQNPRHLVRRRGQEARLRCSPMKGHSHVYWYRQLPEEGLKFMVYLQKENIIDESGMPKERFSAEFPKEGPSILRIQQVVRGDSAAYFCASSLWDRTDTQYFGPGTRLTVL.